This T cell receptor beta chain was sequenced during a study of CD8 T cell repertoires and HIV-1 epitope variants. Overall study context: Twenty-five autologous and known Gag and Nef epitope variant peptides each stimulated T cells separately.

Details on this clone: The target antigen is unknown.

The junction had 11 bases not matched to a gene; V was cut back by 5 bases and J by 6 bases. The CDR3 spans 15 residues. Germline CDR1 reads SEHNR; CDR2 reads FQNEAQ (reference sequence). The protocol was immunoSEQ multiplex PCR, while the TCRdb copy is restricted to in-frame clones and leaves out a portion. The repertoire has just over 4,000 clones, 68% of them found once; the top ten carry roughly 44%. Study results and limitations: Only beta chains were identified, marking proliferation to antigen, not function. Some ten antigen-specific TCR beta clonotypes were found; roughly 6 seemed cross-reactive to variants.

This chain links TRBV7-9 with TRBJ2-7, with TRBD1 matching over 9 bases. This receptor was identified in a male donor with HIV. The sample comprised cultured CD8+ T cells derived from PBMCs. The CDR3 region is CASSQGTGRGREQYF. CDR3 bases: TGTGCCAGCAGCCAGGGGACAGGGAGAGGTCGCGAGCAGTACTTC.